A selection of T cell receptor beta chains follows, all from one sample in a study of T cells in Graves' hyperthyroidism and ophthalmopathy. Each CDR3 protein gets one entry after TCRdb re-called the multiplex PCR reads with MiXCR. The data contain around 700,000 distinct CDR3 sequences, around 20% of them seen just once; the ten biggest clones take up over 15%. Sequenced material: blood. The receptors were sampled from a woman between 45 and 60 years old with Graves' hyperthyroidism that later progressed to Graves' ophthalmopathy. The conserved cysteine and the conserved F or W are not part of the CDR3 here. D genes are given only for firm matches.

>12|TRBV4-1|-
ASSQDPTPYEQY
>12|TRBV29-1|TRBD1
SALTGGDNQPQH
>12|TRBV11-3|TRBD1
ASSSRGYPGELF
>11|TRBV11-2|-
ASIRDITQPQH
>13|TRBV12-3/TRBV12-4|TRBD1
ASSSEGRGRSPLH
>12|TRBV12-3/TRBV12-4|-
ASNYRVPTDTQY
>12|TRBV5-1|-
ASSLNSARNIQY
>12|TRBV7-9|-
ASSRGTLNSPLH
>13|TRBV6-6|-
ASSYSKGAGYGYT
>13|TRBV12-3/TRBV12-4|TRBD1
ASSSPTGDNSPLH
>14|TRBV5-1|-
ASSLAGPGGYNEQF
>15|TRBV15|TRBD1
ATSAFDQGAPVEKLF
>10|TRBV5-1|-
ASSMRQETQY
>16|TRBV27|-
ASSLIFLVGSSYNEQF
>14|TRBV5-5|TRBD1
ASSRELGQGIHEQY
>14|TRBV24-1|TRBD1
ATSAIRTGRQETQY